The text below deals with one T cell receptor (beta chain). It has no known antigen specificity. The instrument given in TCRdb is NextSeq 550. The Human TCR Profiling Kit (MiLaboratory) was used to prepare UMI-labeled 5' RACE TRB cDNA libraries. The full amount of extracted RNA was used for cDNA synthesis, and the full amount of resulting cDNA was used for PCR amplification. Libraries were prepared in parallel with an identical number of PCR cycles. Per the authors' processing: MIGEC and MiXCR extracted about 48,000 +/- 9,800 unique UMI-labeled TRB cDNA molecules per library, requiring at least two reads per UMI. On average, roughly 40,000 +/- 10,000 functional in-frame TRB CDR3 nucleotide clonotypes lacking stop codons were found per library. Diversity metrics, including normalized Shannon-Wiener and Chao1, were computed in VDJtools after downsampling to 5000 UMI-labeled TRB molecules per sample. VDJtools computed clonotype-size-weighted physicochemical properties of the central five CDR3 residues: interaction energy, strength, volume and Kidera factor 4. With the reads reprocessed by TCRdb, a single entry stands for each CDR3 protein sequence and no DNA is reported. Clone size and V and J calls follow TCRdb, not the original study. The record for this sample contains about 98,000 distinct CDR3 sequences. Of the sample, approximately 1.1% falls within the top ten clones.

This sample is drawn from a study of CXCR3-negative and CXCR3-positive naive CD8 T cells (dated by TCRdb to between 2017 and 2020). About the study as a whole: In total, about 150 million TRB reads were obtained, corresponding to roughly 1.5 +/- 0.3 million reads per library. Diversity and physicochemical repertoire analyses covered around 10 donors pooled from two independent experiments. Naive subsets from a handful of donors and memory cells from 3 donors were included in the TRBV-TRBJ cluster analysis. The research as a whole found: TRBV-TRBJ usage was similar between naive CXCR3-negative and CXCR3-positive cells from the same donor, while memory cells showed distinct patterns. CXCR3 expression partially decreased after cryopreservation, so most assays used freshly isolated PBMCs. Compared with CXCR3-negative naive cells, CXCR3-positive naive cells had TRB CDR3s with higher hydrophobicity (lower Kidera factor 4), lower energy, and higher strength and volume indices. Because surface CD5, which is linked to self-reactivity in mice, was comparable between the naive subsets, TCR interaction strength was also inferred from the physicochemical properties of TRB CDR3s. Comparably high repertoire diversity was found in both naive subsets, whereas much lower repertoire diversity was found in memory CD8+ T cells.

For each CD8+ T cell subset, flow sorting was done in triplicate, and 300,000 or so cells per subset went directly into RLT lysis buffer. To keep memory contaminants out, a stringent definition of naive CD8+ T cells was applied: CD45RO-CCR7+CD27+CD95-. Peripheral blood mononuclear cells were isolated from buffy coats by standard density gradient centrifugation. Naive CXCR3-negative and CXCR3-positive CD8+ T cells were flow-sorted using a FACSAria III. Total RNA was extracted from sorted cells with an RNeasy Mini Kit. Specimen: naive CXCR3+ CD8+ T cells from blood. Sample cell subset or site, as interpreted from the label and publication: CD45RO-CCR7+CD27+CD95- naive CD8+ T cells expressing CXCR3 (TNR3+). This TCR was sampled from a human donor in good health. Some clones in this sample may be carry-over from other donors' samples.

The CDR3 sequence is CASSLISSGYEQYF. The V gene is TRBV5-1 and the J gene is TRBJ2-7; TCRdb reports TRBD2, a call that lacks DNA to check it against. Looking up the germline V gene yields CDR1 SGHRS and CDR2 YFSETQ. Including the terminal cysteine and phenylalanine, the CDR3 comprises 14 residues. No DNA sequence was recorded.